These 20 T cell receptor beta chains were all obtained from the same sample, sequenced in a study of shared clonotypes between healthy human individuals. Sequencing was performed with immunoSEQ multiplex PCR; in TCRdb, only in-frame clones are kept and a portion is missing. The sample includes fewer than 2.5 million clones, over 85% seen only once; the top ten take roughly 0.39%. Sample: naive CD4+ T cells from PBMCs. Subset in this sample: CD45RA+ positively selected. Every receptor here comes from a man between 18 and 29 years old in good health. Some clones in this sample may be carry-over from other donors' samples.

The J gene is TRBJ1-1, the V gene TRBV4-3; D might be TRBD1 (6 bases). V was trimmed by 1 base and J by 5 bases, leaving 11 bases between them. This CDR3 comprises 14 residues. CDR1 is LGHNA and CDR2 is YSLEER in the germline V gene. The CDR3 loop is CASSQGGGETEAFF. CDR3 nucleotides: TGCGCCAGCAGCCAAGGAGGGGGAGAGACTGAAGCTTTCTTT.

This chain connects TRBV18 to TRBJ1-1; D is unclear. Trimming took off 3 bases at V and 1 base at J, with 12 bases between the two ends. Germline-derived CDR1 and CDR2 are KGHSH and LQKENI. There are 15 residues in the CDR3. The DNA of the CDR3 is TGTGCCAGCTCACCCCTTTCTCCTCCGAACACTGAAGCTTTCTTT. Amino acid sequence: CASSPLSPPNTEAFF.

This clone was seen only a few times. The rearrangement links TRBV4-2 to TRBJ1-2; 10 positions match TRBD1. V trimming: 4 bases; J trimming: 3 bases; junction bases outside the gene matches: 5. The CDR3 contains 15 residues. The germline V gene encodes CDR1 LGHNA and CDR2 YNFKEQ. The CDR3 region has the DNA TGTGCCAGCAGCCCTCCCGACAGGGGGCACTATGGCTACACCTTC. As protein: CASSPPDRGHYGYTF.

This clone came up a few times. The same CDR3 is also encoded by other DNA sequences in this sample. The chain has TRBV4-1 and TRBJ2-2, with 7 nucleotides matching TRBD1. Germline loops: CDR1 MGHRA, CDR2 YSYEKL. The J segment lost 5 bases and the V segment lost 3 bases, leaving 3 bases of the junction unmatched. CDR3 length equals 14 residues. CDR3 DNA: TGCGCCAGCAGCCAGGTGGGACAGACCGGGGAGCTGTTTTTT. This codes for CASSQVGQTGELFF.

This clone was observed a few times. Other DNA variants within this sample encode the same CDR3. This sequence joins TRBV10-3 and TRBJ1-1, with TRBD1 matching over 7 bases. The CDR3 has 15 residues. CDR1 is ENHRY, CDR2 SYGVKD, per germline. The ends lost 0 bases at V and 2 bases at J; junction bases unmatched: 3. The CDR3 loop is CAISESSGGNTEAFF. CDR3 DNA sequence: TGTGCCATCAGTGAGTCGTCAGGGGGTAACACTGAAGCTTTCTTT.

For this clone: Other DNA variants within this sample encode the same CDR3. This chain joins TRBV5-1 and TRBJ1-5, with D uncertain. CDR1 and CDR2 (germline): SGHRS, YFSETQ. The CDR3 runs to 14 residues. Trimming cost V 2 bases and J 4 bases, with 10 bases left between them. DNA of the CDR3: TGCGCCAGCAGCTTTTTAGGAGGGAATCAGCCCCAGCATTTT. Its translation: CASSFLGGNQPQHF.

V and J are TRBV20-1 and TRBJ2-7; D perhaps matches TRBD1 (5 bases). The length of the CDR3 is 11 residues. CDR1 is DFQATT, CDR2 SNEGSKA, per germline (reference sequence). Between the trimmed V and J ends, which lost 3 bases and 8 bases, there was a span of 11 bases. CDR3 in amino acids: CSASLGVQQYF. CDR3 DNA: TGCAGTGCTAGTTTAGGGGTGCAGCAGTACTTC.

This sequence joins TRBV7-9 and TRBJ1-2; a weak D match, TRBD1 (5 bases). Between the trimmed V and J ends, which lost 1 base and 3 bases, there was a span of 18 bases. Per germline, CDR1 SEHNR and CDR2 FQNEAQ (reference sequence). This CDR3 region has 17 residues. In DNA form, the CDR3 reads TGTGCCAGCAGCTTAGGGGCGTTCGTGACAGACCACTATGGCTACACCTTC. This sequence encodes CASSLGAFVTDHYGYTF.

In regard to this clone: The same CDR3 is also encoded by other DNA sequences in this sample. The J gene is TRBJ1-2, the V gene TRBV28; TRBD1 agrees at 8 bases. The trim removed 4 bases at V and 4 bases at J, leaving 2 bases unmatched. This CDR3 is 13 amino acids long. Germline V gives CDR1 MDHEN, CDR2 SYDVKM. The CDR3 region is CASSYRGFYGYTF. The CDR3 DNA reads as TGTGCCAGCAGTTACAGGGGGTTCTATGGCTACACCTTC.

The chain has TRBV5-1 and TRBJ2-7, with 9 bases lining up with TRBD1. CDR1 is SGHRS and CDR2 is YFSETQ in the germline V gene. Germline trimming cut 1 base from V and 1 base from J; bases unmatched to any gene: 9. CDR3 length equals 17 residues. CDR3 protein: CASSLRETGTGSYEQYF. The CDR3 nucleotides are TGCGCCAGCAGCTTGAGGGAAACCGGGACAGGGTCCTACGAGCAGTACTTC.

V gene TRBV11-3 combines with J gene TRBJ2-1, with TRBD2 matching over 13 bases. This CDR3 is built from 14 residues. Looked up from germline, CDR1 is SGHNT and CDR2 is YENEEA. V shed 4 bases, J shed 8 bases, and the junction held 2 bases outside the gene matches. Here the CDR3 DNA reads TGTGCCAGCAGCTCCGGACTAGCGGGAGATGAGCAGTTCTTC. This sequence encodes CASSSGLAGDEQFF. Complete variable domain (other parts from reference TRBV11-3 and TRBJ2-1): EAGVVQSPRYKIIEKKQPVAFWCNPISGHNTLYWYLQNLGQGPELLIRYENEEAVDDSQLPKDRFSAERLKGVDSTLKIQPAELGDSAVYLCASSSGLAGDEQFFGPGTRLTVL.

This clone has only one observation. The CDR3 spells CASRLGQINSPLHF. The CDR3 bases are TGTGCCAGCAGGCTCGGACAGATTAATTCACCCCTCCACTTT. The V and J genes are TRBV6-5 and TRBJ1-6, with D possibly being TRBD1 (6 bases). The germline V gene has CDR1 MNHEY and CDR2 SVGAGI. V lost 6 bases and J 6 bases, leaving 12 bases between the germline ends. This CDR3 has 14 residues.

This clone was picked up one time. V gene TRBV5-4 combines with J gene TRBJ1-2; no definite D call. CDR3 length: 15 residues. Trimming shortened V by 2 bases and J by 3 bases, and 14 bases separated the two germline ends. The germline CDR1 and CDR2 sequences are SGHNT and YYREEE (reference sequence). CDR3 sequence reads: CASSLSGWFDYGYTF. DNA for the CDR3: TGTGCCAGCAGCTTATCGGGGTGGTTTGACTATGGCTACACCTTC.

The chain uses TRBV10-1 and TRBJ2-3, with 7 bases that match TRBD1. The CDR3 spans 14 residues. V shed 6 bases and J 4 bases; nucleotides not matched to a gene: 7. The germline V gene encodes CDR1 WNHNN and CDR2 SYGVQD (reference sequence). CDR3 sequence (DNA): TGCGCCAGCAGCGCTAACAGGGGTGCAGATACGCAGTATTTT. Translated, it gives CASSANRGADTQYF.

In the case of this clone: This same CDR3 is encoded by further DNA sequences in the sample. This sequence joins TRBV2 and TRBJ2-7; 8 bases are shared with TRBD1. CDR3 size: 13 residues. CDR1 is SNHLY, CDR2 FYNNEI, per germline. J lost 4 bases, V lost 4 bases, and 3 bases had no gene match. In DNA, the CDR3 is TGTGCCAGCAGTGGAACAGGGGGGTACGAGCAGTACTTC. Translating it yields CASSGTGGYEQYF.

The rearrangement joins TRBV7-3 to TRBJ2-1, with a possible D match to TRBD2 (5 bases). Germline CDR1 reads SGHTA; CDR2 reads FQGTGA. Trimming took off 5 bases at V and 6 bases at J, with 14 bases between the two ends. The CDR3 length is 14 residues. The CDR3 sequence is CASSPRASSNEQFF. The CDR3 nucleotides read TGTGCCAGCAGCCCTCGGGCTAGCAGCAATGAGCAGTTCTTC.

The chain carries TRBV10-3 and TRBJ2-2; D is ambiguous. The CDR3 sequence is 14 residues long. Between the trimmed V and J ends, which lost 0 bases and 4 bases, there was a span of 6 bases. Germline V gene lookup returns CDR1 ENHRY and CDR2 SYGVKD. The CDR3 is CAISESTGTGELFF. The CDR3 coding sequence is TGTGCCATCAGTGAGTCAACGGGCACCGGGGAGCTGTTTTTT.

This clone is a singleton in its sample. The CDR3 DNA reads TGTGCCAGCAGCTTAGGGGTTGTCGGGGAGCTGTTTTTT. It specifies CASSLGVVGELFF. The rearrangement uses TRBV11-3 and TRBJ2-2; no firm D call. The CDR3 extends over 13 amino acids. Trimming shortened V by 1 base and J by 7 bases, and 7 bases separated the two germline ends. Germline V gene sequence: CDR1 SGHNT, CDR2 YENEEA.

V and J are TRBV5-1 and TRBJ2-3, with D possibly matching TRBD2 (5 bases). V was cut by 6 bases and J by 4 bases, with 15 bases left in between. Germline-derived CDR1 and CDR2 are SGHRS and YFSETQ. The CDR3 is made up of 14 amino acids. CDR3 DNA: TGCGCCAGCACCCCGGACGGGGTCCCAGATACGCAGTATTTT. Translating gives CASTPDGVPDTQYF.

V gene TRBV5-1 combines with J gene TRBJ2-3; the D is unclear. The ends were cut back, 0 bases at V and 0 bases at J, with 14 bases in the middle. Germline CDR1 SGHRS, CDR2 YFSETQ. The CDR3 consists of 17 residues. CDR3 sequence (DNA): TGCGCCAGCAGCTTGGGATTCGGCAGTGGAAGCACAGATACGCAGTATTTT. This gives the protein CASSLGFGSGSTDTQYF. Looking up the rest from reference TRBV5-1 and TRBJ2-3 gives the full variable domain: KAGVTQTPRYLIKTRGQQVTLSCSPISGHRSVSWYQQTPGQGLQFLFEYFSETQRNKGNFPGRFSGRQFSNSRSEMNVSTLELGDSALYLCASSLGFGSGSTDTQYFGPGTRLTVL.